These 18 T cell receptor beta chains were all obtained from the same sample, sequenced in a study of blood T cells in healthy people across ages. Primed by a sample-barcoded 5' primer and a J-beta primer mix, a second PCR proceeded for roughly 7 to 12 cycles. MiXCR was run by TCRdb on the 5' RACE reads, yielding one entry per CDR3 protein. The top ten clones hold around 22% of a sample with hundreds of thousands of distinct CDR3 sequences, about 20% of them seen once. Sequencing was performed on blood. These receptors all stem from a man aged 65 to 85 in good health.

This clonotype turned up a few times. Here the CDR3 DNA reads TGTGCCAGCAGCCTAAAAGACAGGGTCTACGGCTACACCTTC. It is translated as CASSLKDRVYGYTF. V usage is TRBV7-2 and J usage is TRBJ1-2; TRBD1 matches at 7 bases. From germline, CDR1 is SGHTA and CDR2 FQGNSA. V shed 5 bases, J shed 8 bases, and the junction held 11 bases outside the gene matches. The CDR3 spans 14 residues.

This clonotype has a handful of counts. The V gene is TRBV3-1, the J gene TRBJ2-4, with TRBD2 identical over 11 bases. Germline V CDR1 and CDR2: LGHDT, YNNKEL (reference sequence). The CDR3 contains 16 residues. With 0 bases clipped from V and 9 bases from J, the junction kept 7 bases outside the gene matches. This CDR3 is CASSQETTSGRGIQYF. The CDR3 coding sequence is TGTGCCAGCAGCCAAGAGACTACTAGCGGGAGAGGCATTCAGTACTTC.

This clonotype was detected a few times. The genes are TRBV20-1 and TRBJ1-5; weak D call: TRBD1 (6 bases). Trimming stripped 4 bases from V and 5 bases from J, with 18 bases between. The CDR3 covers 15 residues. From germline, CDR1 is DFQATT and CDR2 SNEGSKA (reference sequence). DNA of the CDR3: TGCAGTGCTACTCTCCTCCAGGGGAGGGATCAGCCCCAGCATTTT. It yields the protein CSATLLQGRDQPQHF.

Ten or more counts support this clonotype. The V call is TRBV14, the J call TRBJ2-3; 13 nucleotides align to TRBD2. There are 15 residues in the CDR3. Germline V gene lookup returns CDR1 SGHDN and CDR2 FVKESK. The V gene end was trimmed by 4 bases and the J gene end by 3 bases; junction bases not matched to a gene: 1. This CDR3 reads CASSRTSGRTDTQYF. The CDR3 bases are TGTGCCAGCAGCCGGACTAGCGGGAGAACAGATACGCAGTATTTT.

In this sample, this clonotype turned up a few times. This chain connects TRBV11-2 to TRBJ1-1, with 7 bases matching TRBD1. CDR3 size: 14 residues. With 5 bases clipped from V and 2 bases from J, the junction kept 5 bases outside the gene matches. From germline, CDR1 is SGHAT and CDR2 FQNNGV. The CDR3 DNA is TGTGCCAGCAGCCAGGGGGGGGCAAACACTGAAGCTTTCTTT. The encoded protein is CASSQGGANTEAFF. The entire variable domain, with the rest obtained from reference TRBV11-2 and TRBJ1-1, is as follows: EAGVAQSPRYKIIEKRQSVAFWCNPISGHATLYWYQQILGQGPKLLIQFQNNGVVDDSQLPKDRFSAERLKGVDSTLKIQPAKLEDSAVYLCASSQGGANTEAFFGQGTRLTVV.

This clonotype was counted between two and nine times. The V gene is TRBV6-1, the J gene TRBJ1-5; 10 bases match TRBD1. CDR1 is MNHNS and CDR2 is SASEGT in the germline V gene. The V and J ends lost 8 bases and 7 bases, in that order; junction bases with no gene match: 8. CDR3 length equals 14 residues. CDR3 protein: CASRRQGASQPQHF. The CDR3 coding sequence is TGTGCCAGCCGACGACAGGGGGCATCCCAGCCCCAGCATTTT.

The chain links TRBV20-1 to TRBJ1-1, with 9 bases lining up with TRBD1. Per the germline V gene, CDR1 is DFQATT and CDR2 is SNEGSKA (reference sequence). Trimming at V came to 5 bases and at J to 4 bases, leaving 8 bases not matched to a gene. The CDR3 runs 14 residues. CDR3 DNA sequence: TGCAGTGCTGATACCGGACAGGGGACCACTGAAGCTTTCTTT. It codes for CSADTGQGTTEAFF.

The sample holds many counts of this clonotype. The V call is TRBV20-1, the J call TRBJ2-6; D may be TRBD1 (5 bases). Germline V gives CDR1 DFQATT, CDR2 SNEGSKA (reference sequence). The CDR3 is 15 amino acids. V was trimmed by 0 bases and J by 0 bases, leaving 6 bases between them. CDR3 bases: TGCAGTGCTAGAGACAGGGTCTCTGGGGCCAACGTCCTGACTTTC. Amino acid sequence: CSARDRVSGANVLTF.

The J gene is TRBJ1-1, the V gene TRBV5-1; a weak D match, TRBD1 (6 bases). This CDR3 spans 15 amino acids. The germline V and J ends were trimmed by 1 base and 3 bases, with 13 bases remaining between them. Germline V CDR1 and CDR2: SGHRS, YFSETQ. CDR3 region: CASSLRRSGDTEAFF. The CDR3 bases are TGCGCCAGCAGCTTGCGGCGTTCAGGGGACACTGAAGCTTTCTTT.

The genes are TRBV12-3 or TRBV12-4 and TRBJ2-5; maybe TRBD2 (6 bases). CDR3 size: 13 residues. Trimming took 7 bases from V and 3 from J, leaving 12 bases between them. CDR3 DNA: TGTGCCAGCACTAGCGACACTGAAGAGACCCAGTACTTC. It specifies CASTSDTEETQYF.

This chain joins TRBV20-1 and TRBJ2-3; TRBD2 agrees at 7 bases. V dropped 3 bases and J dropped 2; count of bases not matched to a gene: 8. The germline gives CDR1 DFQATT, CDR2 SNEGSKA (reference sequence). This CDR3 has 15 residues. As DNA, the CDR3 is TGCAGTGCTAGTGGGGCTAGCGGATACACAGATACGCAGTATTTT. It encodes CSASGASGYTDTQYF.

V and J are TRBV7-2 and TRBJ2-5, with 7 bases matching TRBD2. The length of the CDR3 is 15 residues. Germline V gene data show CDR1 as SGHTA and CDR2 as FQGNSA. The V gene end was trimmed by 3 bases and the J gene end by 0 bases; junction bases not matched to a gene: 4. Here the CDR3 DNA reads TGTGCCAGCAGCTTTATTGCGGGGGACCAAGAGACCCAGTACTTC. Protein product: CASSFIAGDQETQYF.

The chain couples TRBV5-1 to TRBJ2-3; D is uncertain. Between the trimmed V and J ends, which lost 0 bases and 8 bases, there was a span of 10 bases. The germline gives CDR1 SGHRS, CDR2 YFSETQ. This CDR3 region has 13 residues. CDR3 DNA: TGCGCCAGCAGCTTGGGTGGGGTCCTTACGCAGTATTTT. It translates to CASSLGGVLTQYF.

This clonotype was detected only a few times. The chain couples TRBV20-1 to TRBJ2-1, with D uncertain. Trimming stripped 1 base from V and 1 base from J, with 11 bases between. The CDR3 is 15 residues long. The germline V gene encodes CDR1 DFQATT and CDR2 SNEGSKA (reference sequence). CDR3 in DNA: TGCAGTGCTAGAGTAACAGTAGGATCCTACAATGAGCAGTTCTTC. It encodes CSARVTVGSYNEQFF.

In its sample, this clonotype was seen a few times. V is TRBV5-6 and J is TRBJ2-4; possibly TRBD2 for D (5 bases). CDR3 length: 16 amino acids. CDR1 and CDR2 (germline): SGHDT, YYEEEE. Trimming left V 1 base short and J 3 bases short, with 14 bases between. The CDR3 nucleotides read TGTGCCAGCAGCTTGCTGTCTAGTCGGGGCAAAAACATTCAGTACTTC. Amino acids: CASSLLSSRGKNIQYF.

This CDR3 reads CSAFSGNSYNEQFF. In nucleotides, the CDR3 is TGCAGTGCTTTTAGCGGAAACTCCTACAATGAGCAGTTCTTC. V usage is TRBV20-1 and J usage is TRBJ2-1; perhaps TRBD2 as D (6 bases). The germline V gene encodes CDR1 DFQATT and CDR2 SNEGSKA (reference sequence). This CDR3 region has 14 residues. The V end was cut by 5 bases, the J end by 0 bases, with 11 bases between.

The chain is built from TRBV20-1 and TRBJ1-5, with a possible D match to TRBD1 (6 bases). CDR3 length equals 16 residues. Germline V gene data show CDR1 as DFQATT and CDR2 as SNEGSKA (reference sequence). V gave up 0 bases and J gave up 3 bases, with 15 bases separating them. The CDR3 bases are TGCAGTGCTAGAGACGTCAGGGGTTATGACAATCAGCCCCAGCATTTT. Amino acid sequence: CSARDVRGYDNQPQHF.

The chain uses TRBV28 and TRBJ2-1, with 7 bases matching TRBD1. Germline CDR1 reads MDHEN; CDR2 reads SYDVKM. Germline trimming cut 6 bases from V and 4 bases from J; bases unmatched to any gene: 12. The CDR3 has 16 residues. The CDR3 DNA follows: TGTGCCAGCAGGAGCACAGGGGTGGGGGTTTACAATGAGCAGTTCTTC. Protein product: CASRSTGVGVYNEQFF.